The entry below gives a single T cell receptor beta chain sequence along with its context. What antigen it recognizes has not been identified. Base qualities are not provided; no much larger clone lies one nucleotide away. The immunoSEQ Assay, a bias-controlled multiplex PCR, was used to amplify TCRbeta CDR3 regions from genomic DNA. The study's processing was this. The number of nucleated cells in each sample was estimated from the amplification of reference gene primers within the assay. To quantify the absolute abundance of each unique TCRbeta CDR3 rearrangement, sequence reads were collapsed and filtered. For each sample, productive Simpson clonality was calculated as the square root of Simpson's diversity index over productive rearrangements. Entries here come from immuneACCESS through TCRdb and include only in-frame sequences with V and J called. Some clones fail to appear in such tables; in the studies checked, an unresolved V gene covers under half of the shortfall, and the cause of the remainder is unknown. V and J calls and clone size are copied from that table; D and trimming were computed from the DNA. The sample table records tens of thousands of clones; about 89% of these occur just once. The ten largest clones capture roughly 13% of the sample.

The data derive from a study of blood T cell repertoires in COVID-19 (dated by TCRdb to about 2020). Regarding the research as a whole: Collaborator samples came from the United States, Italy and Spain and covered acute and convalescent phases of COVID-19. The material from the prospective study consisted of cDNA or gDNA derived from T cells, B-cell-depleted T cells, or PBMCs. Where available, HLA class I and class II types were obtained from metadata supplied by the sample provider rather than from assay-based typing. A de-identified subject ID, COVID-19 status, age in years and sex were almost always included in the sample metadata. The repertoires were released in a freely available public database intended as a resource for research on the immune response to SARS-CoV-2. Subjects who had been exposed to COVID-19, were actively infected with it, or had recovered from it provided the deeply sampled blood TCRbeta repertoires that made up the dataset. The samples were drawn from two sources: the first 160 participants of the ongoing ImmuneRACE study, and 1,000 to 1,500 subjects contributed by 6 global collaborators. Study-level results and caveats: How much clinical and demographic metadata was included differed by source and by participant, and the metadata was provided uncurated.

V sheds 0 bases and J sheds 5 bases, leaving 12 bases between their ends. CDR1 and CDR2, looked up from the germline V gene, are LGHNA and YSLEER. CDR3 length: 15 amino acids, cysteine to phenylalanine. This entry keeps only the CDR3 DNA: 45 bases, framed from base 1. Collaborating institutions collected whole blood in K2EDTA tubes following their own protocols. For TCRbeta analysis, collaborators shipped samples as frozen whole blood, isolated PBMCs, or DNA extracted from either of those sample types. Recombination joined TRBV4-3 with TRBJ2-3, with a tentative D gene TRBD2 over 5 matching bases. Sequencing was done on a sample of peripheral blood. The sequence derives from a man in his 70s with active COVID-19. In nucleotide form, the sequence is TGCGCCAGCAGCCAAGATAACGGGATGGTAGATACGCAGTATTTT. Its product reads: CASSQDNGMVDTQYF.